A selection of T cell receptor beta chains follows, all from one sample in a study of OX40 agonist ivuxolimab in advanced cancers. Repertoires were generated with immunoSEQ multiplex PCR, while TCRdb's copy carries only in-frame clones and drops some. The sample contains over 30,000 clones, roughly 80% of which appear only once. The sequenced sample was CD4+ or CD8+ T cells sorted from blood, obtained in a trial of the OX40 agonist ivuxolimab. These receptors all stem from an adult with an advanced solid tumor such as melanoma, head and neck, liver or kidney cancer. Both conserved end residues are part of each CDR3. Each record gives: D gene, clone size, J gene, V gene, CDR3 protein, CDR3 DNA. A D gene is named only where the DNA matches it firmly. Clone size appears in some rows only: once, few, many, or a class for an expanded clone.

D gene: TRBD1
clone size: NA
J gene: TRBJ1-6
V gene: TRBV14
CDR3 protein: CASSQVGQAYNSPLHF
CDR3 DNA: TGTGCCAGCAGCCAAGTGGGACAGGCCTATAATTCACCCCTCCACTTT

D gene: NA
clone size: NA
J gene: TRBJ1-2
V gene: TRBV7-3
CDR3 protein: CGTYGYTF
CDR3 DNA: TGTGGGACCTATGGCTACACCTTC

D gene: NA
clone size: NA
J gene: TRBJ1-1
V gene: TRBV7-9
CDR3 protein: CASSLMGINTEAFF
CDR3 DNA: TGTGCCAGCAGCTTAATGGGGATTAACACTGAAGCTTTCTTT

D gene: NA
clone size: NA
J gene: TRBJ2-3
V gene: TRBV5-6
CDR3 protein: CASSVAGVYTQYF
CDR3 DNA: TGTGCCAGCAGCGTTGCAGGGGTATATACGCAGTATTTT

D gene: TRBD2
clone size: NA
J gene: TRBJ2-3
V gene: TRBV7-2
CDR3 protein: CASSSRLAGGLTDTQYF
CDR3 DNA: TGTGCCAGCAGCTCGAGACTAGCGGGGGGGCTTACAGATACGCAGTATTTT

D gene: NA
clone size: NA
J gene: TRBJ1-1
V gene: TRBV29-1
CDR3 protein: CSVVRGARSTEAFF
CDR3 DNA: TGCAGCGTTGTGCGGGGGGCGCGGTCCACTGAAGCTTTCTTT

D gene: NA
clone size: few
J gene: TRBJ2-1
V gene: TRBV19
CDR3 protein: CASSMRGEGWNEQFF
CDR3 DNA: TGTGCCAGTAGTATGAGGGGTGAGGGTTGGAATGAGCAGTTCTTC

D gene: NA
clone size: NA
J gene: TRBJ1-4
V gene: TRBV6-5
CDR3 protein: CASSYAGLNEKLFF
CDR3 DNA: TGTGCCAGCAGTTATGCCGGGCTTAATGAAAAACTGTTTTTT

D gene: NA
clone size: few
J gene: TRBJ2-6
V gene: TRBV6-1
CDR3 protein: CASITGGSGANVLTF
CDR3 DNA: TGTGCCAGCATCACAGGAGGGAGTGGGGCCAACGTCCTGACTTTC

D gene: TRBD1
clone size: NA
J gene: TRBJ1-2
V gene: TRBV6-5
CDR3 protein: CASSFQRGQAYGYTF
CDR3 DNA: TGTGCCAGCAGTTTCCAAAGGGGGCAGGCCTATGGCTACACCTTC

D gene: NA
clone size: NA
J gene: TRBJ2-2
V gene: TRBV5-1
CDR3 protein: CASSLGLGHTGELFF
CDR3 DNA: TGCGCCAGCAGCTTGGGTTTAGGCCACACCGGGGAGCTGTTTTTT

D gene: NA
clone size: NA
J gene: TRBJ1-2
V gene: TRBV19
CDR3 protein: CASSIPGTSNSGYTF
CDR3 DNA: TGTGCCAGTAGTATTCCCGGGACTTCAAACTCTGGCTACACCTTC

D gene: NA
clone size: once
J gene: TRBJ1-1
V gene: TRBV5-6
CDR3 protein: CASSTVNTEAFF
CDR3 DNA: TGTGCCAGCAGCACGGTGAACACTGAAGCTTTCTTT

D gene: NA
clone size: once
J gene: TRBJ2-5
V gene: TRBV5-1
CDR3 protein: CASSLRWRGAEETQYF
CDR3 DNA: TGCGCCAGCAGCTTGCGTTGGAGGGGAGCAGAAGAGACCCAGTACTTC

D gene: TRBD1
clone size: NA
J gene: TRBJ2-7
V gene: TRBV6-1
CDR3 protein: CASSQGESYEQYF
CDR3 DNA: TGTGCCAGCAGTCAGGGGGAGAGCTACGAGCAGTACTTC

D gene: TRBD2
clone size: NA
J gene: TRBJ2-1
V gene: TRBV5-4
CDR3 protein: CASSLELAGGQSYNEQFF
CDR3 DNA: TGTGCCAGCAGCTTGGAACTAGCGGGGGGGCAGTCCTACAATGAGCAGTTCTTC

D gene: NA
clone size: NA
J gene: TRBJ2-2
V gene: TRBV6-5
CDR3 protein: CASSYSGYFTGELFF
CDR3 DNA: TGTGCCAGCAGTTACTCGGGCTATTTCACCGGGGAGCTGTTTTTT

D gene: TRBD2
clone size: once
J gene: TRBJ2-7
V gene: TRBV11-2
CDR3 protein: CASSLSGGPTYEQYF
CDR3 DNA: TGTGCCAGCAGCTTAAGCGGGGGGCCGACTTACGAGCAGTACTTC

D gene: TRBD1
clone size: NA
J gene: TRBJ2-7
V gene: TRBV6-6
CDR3 protein: CASSPNVRGQGEQYF
CDR3 DNA: TGTGCCAGCAGTCCCAATGTAAGGGGGCAAGGCGAGCAGTACTTC

D gene: TRBD1
clone size: NA
J gene: TRBJ1-1
V gene: TRBV5-6
CDR3 protein: CASSLGDRWSTEAFF
CDR3 DNA: TGTGCCAGCAGCCTTGGGGACAGGTGGAGCACTGAAGCTTTCTTT

D gene: NA
clone size: NA
J gene: TRBJ1-1
V gene: TRBV18
CDR3 protein: CASSYGWNTEAFF
CDR3 DNA: TGTGCCAGCTCCTACGGGTGGAACACTGAAGCTTTCTTT

D gene: TRBD1
clone size: NA
J gene: TRBJ2-5
V gene: TRBV7-2
CDR3 protein: CASSNGQEETQYF
CDR3 DNA: TGTGCCAGCAGCAACGGACAGGAAGAGACCCAGTACTTC

D gene: TRBD1
clone size: once
J gene: TRBJ1-5
V gene: TRBV4-1
CDR3 protein: CASSPEATGSQPQHF
CDR3 DNA: TGCGCCAGCAGCCCAGAGGCGACAGGGAGTCAGCCCCAGCATTTT

D gene: NA
clone size: NA
J gene: TRBJ2-1
V gene: TRBV4-1
CDR3 protein: CASSQDLDSYNEQFF
CDR3 DNA: TGCGCCAGCAGCCAAGATTTAGACTCCTACAATGAGCAGTTCTTC

D gene: NA
clone size: NA
J gene: TRBJ1-1
V gene: TRBV27
CDR3 protein: CASSLSYRETGFGFF
CDR3 DNA: TGTGCCAGCAGTTTATCCTACCGGGAAACAGGATTCGGTTTCTTT

D gene: NA
clone size: NA
J gene: TRBJ1-4
V gene: TRBV30
CDR3 protein: CAWRGGVNEKLFF
CDR3 DNA: TGTGCCTGGAGAGGTGGGGTGAATGAAAAACTGTTTTTT

D gene: TRBD1
clone size: NA
J gene: TRBJ1-1
V gene: TRBV30
CDR3 protein: CAWSAGQGWTEAFF
CDR3 DNA: TGTGCCTGGAGTGCGGGACAGGGTTGGACTGAAGCTTTCTTT

D gene: NA
clone size: NA
J gene: TRBJ2-7
V gene: TRBV7-5
CDR3 protein: CVRSLPRDSSYEQYF
CDR3 DNA: TGTGTCAGAAGCTTGCCACGGGACAGCTCCTACGAGCAGTACTTC

D gene: NA
clone size: few
J gene: TRBJ2-3
V gene: TRBV30
CDR3 protein: CAWSSTGLGTDTQYF
CDR3 DNA: TGTGCCTGGAGTTCGACGGGATTGGGCACAGATACGCAGTATTTT

D gene: NA
clone size: few
J gene: TRBJ1-3
V gene: TRBV19
CDR3 protein: CASSIGVLGNTIYF
CDR3 DNA: TGTGCCAGTAGTATCGGGGTCTTAGGAAACACCATATATTTT

D gene: NA
clone size: NA
J gene: TRBJ1-2
V gene: TRBV30
CDR3 protein: CAWSVNLNYGYTF
CDR3 DNA: TGTGCCTGGAGTGTTAACCTCAACTATGGCTACACCTTC

D gene: NA
clone size: NA
J gene: TRBJ1-1
V gene: TRBV4-1
CDR3 protein: CASSQGAGATEAFF
CDR3 DNA: TGCGCCAGCAGCCAAGGTGCGGGGGCCACTGAAGCTTTCTTT

D gene: TRBD2
clone size: NA
J gene: TRBJ2-3
V gene: TRBV9
CDR3 protein: CASSATSGGDTQYF
CDR3 DNA: TGTGCCAGCAGCGCGACTAGCGGGGGGGATACGCAGTATTTT

D gene: TRBD1
clone size: NA
J gene: TRBJ1-4
V gene: TRBV15
CDR3 protein: CATSRDRGTGNEKLFF
CDR3 DNA: TGTGCCACCAGCAGAGATCGGGGGACAGGGAATGAAAAACTGTTTTTT

D gene: NA
clone size: NA
J gene: TRBJ1-5
V gene: TRBV19
CDR3 protein: CASRTHTDDQPQHF
CDR3 DNA: TGTGCCAGTAGGACACATACGGACGATCAGCCCCAGCATTTT

D gene: TRBD1
clone size: NA
J gene: TRBJ2-7
V gene: TRBV6-5
CDR3 protein: CASRPGTGAYEQYF
CDR3 DNA: TGTGCCAGCAGACCCGGGACAGGGGCCTACGAGCAGTACTTC

D gene: TRBD1
clone size: NA
J gene: TRBJ1-1
V gene: TRBV28
CDR3 protein: CASRDREEAFF
CDR3 DNA: TGTGCCAGCAGGGACAGGGAGGAAGCTTTCTTT

D gene: TRBD1
clone size: NA
J gene: TRBJ1-2
V gene: TRBV19
CDR3 protein: CASSPDRDNYGYTF
CDR3 DNA: TGTGCCAGTAGTCCCGACAGGGACAACTATGGCTACACCTTC

D gene: TRBD2
clone size: NA
J gene: TRBJ2-7
V gene: TRBV11-2
CDR3 protein: CASSLETGGEQYF
CDR3 DNA: TGTGCCAGCAGCTTAGAGACGGGGGGTGAGCAGTACTTC

D gene: NA
clone size: NA
J gene: TRBJ2-2
V gene: TRBV10-3
CDR3 protein: CAITKDPNTGELFF
CDR3 DNA: TGTGCCATCACAAAGGATCCGAACACCGGGGAGCTGTTTTTT

D gene: TRBD2
clone size: NA
J gene: TRBJ2-7
V gene: TRBV5-6
CDR3 protein: CASSLWEGSYEQYF
CDR3 DNA: TGTGCCAGCAGCTTGTGGGAGGGGTCCTACGAGCAGTACTTC

D gene: NA
clone size: NA
J gene: TRBJ2-1
V gene: TRBV7-3
CDR3 protein: CASSLTRLDNEQFF
CDR3 DNA: TGTGCCAGCAGCTTAACGCGGCTAGACAATGAGCAGTTCTTC

D gene: TRBD1
clone size: NA
J gene: TRBJ1-5
V gene: TRBV30
CDR3 protein: CAWGDRARNQPQHF
CDR3 DNA: TGTGCCTGGGGGGACAGGGCCCGCAATCAGCCCCAGCATTTT

D gene: TRBD1
clone size: NA
J gene: TRBJ2-5
V gene: TRBV28
CDR3 protein: CASITGVGETQYF
CDR3 DNA: TGTGCCAGCATAACAGGGGTAGGAGAGACCCAGTACTTC

D gene: NA
clone size: NA
J gene: TRBJ1-2
V gene: TRBV28
CDR3 protein: CASSLEFPINYGYTF
CDR3 DNA: TGTGCCAGCAGTTTAGAGTTTCCGATCAACTATGGCTACACCTTC

D gene: NA
clone size: NA
J gene: TRBJ2-5
V gene: TRBV6-6
CDR3 protein: CASRGPKNQETQYF
CDR3 DNA: TGTGCCAGCAGGGGCCCAAAAAACCAAGAGACCCAGTACTTC

D gene: NA
clone size: NA
J gene: TRBJ1-3
V gene: TRBV30
CDR3 protein: CAWRKDRLSGNTIYF
CDR3 DNA: TGTGCCTGGAGAAAAGACAGGCTCTCTGGAAACACCATATATTTT

D gene: NA
clone size: NA
J gene: TRBJ1-1
V gene: TRBV10-2
CDR3 protein: CASSETQASGTEAFF
CDR3 DNA: TGCGCCAGCAGTGAGACACAGGCCTCGGGTACTGAAGCTTTCTTT

D gene: NA
clone size: NA
J gene: TRBJ2-6
V gene: TRBV14
CDR3 protein: CASSQAVANVLTF
CDR3 DNA: TGTGCCAGCAGCCAAGCGGTGGCCAACGTCCTGACTTTC

D gene: TRBD1
clone size: NA
J gene: TRBJ1-1
V gene: TRBV6-1
CDR3 protein: CASNTDRLNTEAFF
CDR3 DNA: TGTGCCAGCAATACGGACAGGTTGAACACTGAAGCTTTCTTT

D gene: NA
clone size: NA
J gene: TRBJ2-3
V gene: TRBV15
CDR3 protein: CATSRVQRSSTDTQYF
CDR3 DNA: TGTGCCACCAGCAGAGTCCAGCGGTCTAGCACAGATACGCAGTATTTT

D gene: TRBD2
clone size: NA
J gene: TRBJ2-3
V gene: TRBV5-1
CDR3 protein: CASSLISGGASDTQYF
CDR3 DNA: TGCGCCAGCAGCTTGATTAGCGGGGGGGCCTCAGATACGCAGTATTTT

D gene: NA
clone size: NA
J gene: TRBJ1-5
V gene: TRBV6-5
CDR3 protein: CASSTRYSNQPQHF
CDR3 DNA: TGTGCCAGCAGTACCCGATATAGCAATCAGCCCCAGCATTTT

D gene: NA
clone size: NA
J gene: TRBJ2-7
V gene: TRBV2
CDR3 protein: CASRDRGWGEQYF
CDR3 DNA: TGTGCCAGCAGGGACAGAGGGTGGGGCGAGCAGTACTTC

D gene: TRBD1
clone size: NA
J gene: TRBJ2-1
V gene: TRBV7-3
CDR3 protein: CASGQGNDEQFF
CDR3 DNA: TGTGCCTCGGGACAGGGGAACGATGAGCAGTTCTTC